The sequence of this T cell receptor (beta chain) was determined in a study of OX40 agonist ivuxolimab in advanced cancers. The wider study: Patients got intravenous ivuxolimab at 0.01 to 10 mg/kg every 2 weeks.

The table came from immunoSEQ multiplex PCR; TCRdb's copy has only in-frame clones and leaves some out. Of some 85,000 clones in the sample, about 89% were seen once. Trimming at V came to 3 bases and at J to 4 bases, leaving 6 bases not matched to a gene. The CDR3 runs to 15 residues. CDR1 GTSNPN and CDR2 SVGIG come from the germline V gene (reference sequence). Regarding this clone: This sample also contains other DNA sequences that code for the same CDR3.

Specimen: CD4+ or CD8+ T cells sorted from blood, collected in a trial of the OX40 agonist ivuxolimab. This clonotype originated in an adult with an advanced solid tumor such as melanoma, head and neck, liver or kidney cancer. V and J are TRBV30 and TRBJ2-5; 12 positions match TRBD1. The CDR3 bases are TGTGCCTGGAGGGGGGGACAGGGGGCGCGAGAGACCCAGTACTTC. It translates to CAWRGGQGARETQYF.